Sequencing of this T cell receptor beta chain was carried out in a study of blood T cell repertoires in COVID-19. Study context: Sources were T cells, B-cell-depleted T cells, or PBMCs; the material itself was cDNA or gDNA.

Trimming removed 3 bases at V and 7 bases at J, with 6 bases between. Germline V lookup: CDR1 LGHDT, CDR2 YNNKEL (reference sequence). This CDR3 has 11 amino acids. Libraries were prepared by immunoSEQ multiplex PCR; TCRdb keeps only in-frame clonotypes and omits some of them. Seen here are 120,000 or so clones, nearly 80% observed once, and the top ten hold more than 15%. The sample consisted of peripheral blood. The receptor's source is a woman at least 80 years old with active or convalescent COVID-19. The V gene is TRBV3-1 (or the pseudogene TRBV3-2), the J gene TRBJ1-2, with D possibly matching TRBD1 (5 bases). CDR3 residues: CASSHGGGYTF. DNA for the CDR3: TGTGCCAGCAGCCACGGGGGTGGCTACACCTTC.